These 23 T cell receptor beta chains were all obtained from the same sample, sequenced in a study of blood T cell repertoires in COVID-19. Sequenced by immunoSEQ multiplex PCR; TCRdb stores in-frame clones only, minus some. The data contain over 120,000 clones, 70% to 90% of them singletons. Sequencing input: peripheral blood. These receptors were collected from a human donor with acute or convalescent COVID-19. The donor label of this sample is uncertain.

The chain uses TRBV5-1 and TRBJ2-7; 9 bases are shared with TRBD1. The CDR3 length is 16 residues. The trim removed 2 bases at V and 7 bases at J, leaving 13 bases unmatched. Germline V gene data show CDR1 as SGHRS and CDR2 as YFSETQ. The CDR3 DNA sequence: TGCGCCAGCAGCTTTCTTCCACCGGGACAGGGAGGAGAGCAGTACTTC. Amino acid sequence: CASSFLPPGQGGEQYF.

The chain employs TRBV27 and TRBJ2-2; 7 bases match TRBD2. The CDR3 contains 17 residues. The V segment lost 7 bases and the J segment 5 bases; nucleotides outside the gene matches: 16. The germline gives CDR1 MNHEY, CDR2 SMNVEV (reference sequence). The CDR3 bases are TGTGCCAGCACCGAAGTCTGGGCTAGCGGAACTACCGGGGAGCTGTTTTTT. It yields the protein CASTEVWASGTTGELFF.

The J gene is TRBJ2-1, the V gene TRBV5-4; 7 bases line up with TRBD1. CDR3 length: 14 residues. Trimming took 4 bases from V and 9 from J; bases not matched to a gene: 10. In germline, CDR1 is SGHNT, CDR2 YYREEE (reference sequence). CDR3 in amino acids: CASSRQTGLGEQFF. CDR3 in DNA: TGTGCCAGCAGCCGCCAGACAGGGTTGGGTGAGCAGTTCTTC. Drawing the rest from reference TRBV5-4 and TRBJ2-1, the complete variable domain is ETGVTQSPTHLIKTRGQQVTLRCSSQSGHNTVSWYQQALGQGPQFIFQYYREEENGRGNFPPRFSGLQFPNYSSELNVNALELDDSALYLCASSRQTGLGEQFFGPGTRLTVL.

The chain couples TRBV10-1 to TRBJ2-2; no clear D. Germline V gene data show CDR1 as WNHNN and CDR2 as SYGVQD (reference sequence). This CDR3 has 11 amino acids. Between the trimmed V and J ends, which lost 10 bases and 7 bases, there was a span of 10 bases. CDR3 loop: CANFPGGELFF. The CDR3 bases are TGCGCCAACTTCCCCGGCGGGGAGCTGTTTTTT.

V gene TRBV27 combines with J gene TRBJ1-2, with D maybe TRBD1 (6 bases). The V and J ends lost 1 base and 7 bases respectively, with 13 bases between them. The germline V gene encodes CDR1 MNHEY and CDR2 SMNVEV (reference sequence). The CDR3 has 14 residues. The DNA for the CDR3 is TGTGCCAGCAGTTTATACGGGACAAATCGTGGCTACACCTTC. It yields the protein CASSLYGTNRGYTF.

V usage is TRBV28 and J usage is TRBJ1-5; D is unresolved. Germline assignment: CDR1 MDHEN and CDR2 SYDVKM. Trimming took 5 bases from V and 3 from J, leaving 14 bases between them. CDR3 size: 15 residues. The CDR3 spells CASSVRQIHNQPQHF. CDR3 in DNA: TGTGCCAGCAGTGTCAGGCAAATCCACAATCAGCCCCAGCATTTT.

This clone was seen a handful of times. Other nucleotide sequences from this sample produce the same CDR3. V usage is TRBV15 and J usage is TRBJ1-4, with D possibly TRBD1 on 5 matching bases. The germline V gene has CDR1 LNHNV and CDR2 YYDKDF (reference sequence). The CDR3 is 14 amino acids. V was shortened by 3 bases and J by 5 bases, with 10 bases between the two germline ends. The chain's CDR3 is CATSRGQGNEKLFF. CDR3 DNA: TGTGCCACCAGCAGGGGTCAGGGAAATGAAAAACTGTTTTTT.

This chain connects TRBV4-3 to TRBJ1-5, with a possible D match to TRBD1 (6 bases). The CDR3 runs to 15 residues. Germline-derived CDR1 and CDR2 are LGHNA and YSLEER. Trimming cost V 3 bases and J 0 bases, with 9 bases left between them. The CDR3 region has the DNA TGCGCCAGCAGCCATGAGACAGGTAGCAATCAGCCCCAGCATTTT. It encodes CASSHETGSNQPQHF.

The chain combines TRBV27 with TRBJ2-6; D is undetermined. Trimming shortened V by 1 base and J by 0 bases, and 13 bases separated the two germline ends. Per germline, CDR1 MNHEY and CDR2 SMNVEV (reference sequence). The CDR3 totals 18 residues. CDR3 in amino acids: CASSLWVRPNSGANVLTF. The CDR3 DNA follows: TGTGCCAGCAGTTTATGGGTCAGGCCGAACTCTGGGGCCAACGTCCTGACTTTC.

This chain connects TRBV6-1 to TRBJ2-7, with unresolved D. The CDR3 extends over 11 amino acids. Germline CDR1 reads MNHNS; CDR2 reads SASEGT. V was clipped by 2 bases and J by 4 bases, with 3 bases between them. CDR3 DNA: TGTGCCAGCAGTGAACCATACGAGCAGTACGTC. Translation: CASSEPYEQYV.

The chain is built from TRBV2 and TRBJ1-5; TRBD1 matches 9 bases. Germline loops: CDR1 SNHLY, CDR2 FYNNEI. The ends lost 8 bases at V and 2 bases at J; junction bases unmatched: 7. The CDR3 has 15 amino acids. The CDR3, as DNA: TGTGCCAGCCGGAGGACAGGGGAGGGCAATCAGCCCCAGCATTTT. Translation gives CASRRTGEGNQPQHF.

The CDR3 region is CASSLGQGALYGYTF. CDR3 bases: TGTGCCAGCAGTTTGGGGCAGGGCGCCCTATATGGCTACACCTTC. This chain uses TRBV28 with TRBJ1-2, with D perhaps TRBD1 (5 bases). Germline values: CDR1 MDHEN, CDR2 SYDVKM. Between the trimmed V and J ends, which lost 3 bases and 5 bases, there was a span of 16 bases. The CDR3 loop spans 15 amino acids.

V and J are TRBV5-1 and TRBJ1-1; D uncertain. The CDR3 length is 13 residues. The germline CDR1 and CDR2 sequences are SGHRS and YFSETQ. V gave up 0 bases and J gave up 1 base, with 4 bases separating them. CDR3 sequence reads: CASSLGRNTEAFF. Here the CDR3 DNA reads TGCGCCAGCAGCTTGGGCAGGAACACTGAAGCTTTCTTT.

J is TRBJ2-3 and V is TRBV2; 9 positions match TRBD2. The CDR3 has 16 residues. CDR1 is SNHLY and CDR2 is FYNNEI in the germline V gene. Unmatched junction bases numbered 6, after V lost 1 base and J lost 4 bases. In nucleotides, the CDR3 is TGTGCCAGCAGTGAAGTCTCAGCGGGGGGACCAGATACGCAGTATTTT. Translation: CASSEVSAGGPDTQYF.

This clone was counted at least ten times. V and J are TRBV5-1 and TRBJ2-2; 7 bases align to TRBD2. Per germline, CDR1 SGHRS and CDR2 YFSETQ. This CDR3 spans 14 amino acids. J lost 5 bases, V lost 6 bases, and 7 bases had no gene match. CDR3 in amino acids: CASKGGSETGELFF. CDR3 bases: TGCGCCAGCAAAGGCGGGAGTGAAACCGGGGAGCTGTTTTTT.

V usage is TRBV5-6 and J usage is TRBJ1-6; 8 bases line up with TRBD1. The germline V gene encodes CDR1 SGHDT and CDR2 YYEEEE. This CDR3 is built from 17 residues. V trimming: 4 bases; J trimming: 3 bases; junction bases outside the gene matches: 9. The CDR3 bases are TGTGCCAGCAGCCCGGGGACAGGAGAAGGCTATAATTCACCCCTCCACTTT. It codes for CASSPGTGEGYNSPLHF.

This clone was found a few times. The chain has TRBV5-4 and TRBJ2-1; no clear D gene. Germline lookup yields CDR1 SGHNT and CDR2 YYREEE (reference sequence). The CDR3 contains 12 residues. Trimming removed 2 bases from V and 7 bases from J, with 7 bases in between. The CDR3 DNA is TGTGCCAGCAGCTTCGACACGAATGAGCAGTTCTTC. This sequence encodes CASSFDTNEQFF.

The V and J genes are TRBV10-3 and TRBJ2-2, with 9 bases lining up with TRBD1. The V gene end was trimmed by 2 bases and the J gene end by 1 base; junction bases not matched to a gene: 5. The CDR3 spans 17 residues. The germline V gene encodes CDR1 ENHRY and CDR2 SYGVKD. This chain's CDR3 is CAISERTGGRNTGELFF. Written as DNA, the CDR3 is TGTGCCATCAGTGAGAGAACAGGGGGCCGGAACACCGGGGAGCTGTTTTTT.

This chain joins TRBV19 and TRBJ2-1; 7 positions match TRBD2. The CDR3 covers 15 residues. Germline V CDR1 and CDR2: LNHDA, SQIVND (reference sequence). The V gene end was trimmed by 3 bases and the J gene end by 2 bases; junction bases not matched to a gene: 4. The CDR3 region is CASSMGGVPYNEQFF. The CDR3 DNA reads TGTGCCAGTAGTATGGGGGGGGTTCCCTACAATGAGCAGTTCTTC. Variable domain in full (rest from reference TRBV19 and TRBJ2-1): DGGITQSPKYLFRKEGQNVTLSCEQNLNHDAMYWYRQDPGQGLRLIYYSQIVNDFQKGDIAEGYSVSREKKESFPLTVTSAQKNPTAFYLCASSMGGVPYNEQFFGPGTRLTVL.

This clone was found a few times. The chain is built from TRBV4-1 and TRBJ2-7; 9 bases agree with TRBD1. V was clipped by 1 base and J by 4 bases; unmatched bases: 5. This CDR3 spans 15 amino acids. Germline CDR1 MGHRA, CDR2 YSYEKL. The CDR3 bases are TGCGCCAGCAGCCAAGGACAGGGGGTTATGTACGAGCAGTACTTC. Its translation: CASSQGQGVMYEQYF.

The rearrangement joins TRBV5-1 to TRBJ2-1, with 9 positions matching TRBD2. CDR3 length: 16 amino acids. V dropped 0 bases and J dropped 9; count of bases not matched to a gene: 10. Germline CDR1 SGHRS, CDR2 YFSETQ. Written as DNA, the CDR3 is TGCGCCAGCAGCTTGGATGTAACCGGCGGGGGGGCTGAGCAGTTCTTC. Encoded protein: CASSLDVTGGGAEQFF.

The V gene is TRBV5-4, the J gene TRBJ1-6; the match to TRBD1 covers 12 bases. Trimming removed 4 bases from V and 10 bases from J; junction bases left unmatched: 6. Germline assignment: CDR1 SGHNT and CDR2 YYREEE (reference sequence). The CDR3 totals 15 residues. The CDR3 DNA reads TGTGCCAGCAGCGCAGGGACAGGGGGCGACTCACCCCTCCACTTT. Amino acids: CASSAGTGGDSPLHF.

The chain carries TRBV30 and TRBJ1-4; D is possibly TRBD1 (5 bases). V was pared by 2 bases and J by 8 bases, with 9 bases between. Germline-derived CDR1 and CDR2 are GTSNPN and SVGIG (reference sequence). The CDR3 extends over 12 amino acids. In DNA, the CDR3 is TGTGCCTGGAGTTCGCAGGGAGAAAAACTGTTTTTT. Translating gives CAWSSQGEKLFF.